This record covers a single T cell receptor beta chain. As yet, its antigen is unknown. This record comes from a study of siplizumab effects on memory and regulatory T cells. Overall study results and limits: The majority of clones, roughly 75-96% of proliferating CD4+ or CD8+ clones, lacked an assignable naive or memory phenotype.

The CDR3 has 16 amino acids. V was clipped by 3 bases and J by 4 bases, with 15 bases between them. The germline gives CDR1 KGHSH, CDR2 LQKENI. Clones were sequenced by immunoSEQ multiplex PCR, and TCRdb holds only the in-frame ones, with some missing. The repertoire includes tens of thousands of clones, approximately 87% of them detected once, and about 3.8% sits in the top ten. Sample: memory CD4+ T cells sorted from blood. The sequence came from a human donor in good health. The V gene is TRBV18, the J gene TRBJ1-4, with TRBD1 as a possible D gene (6 bases). CDR3 amino acids: CASSPGQDRDNEKLFF. The DNA of the CDR3 is TGTGCCAGCTCACCTGGGCAGGACAGAGATAATGAAAAACTGTTTTTT.